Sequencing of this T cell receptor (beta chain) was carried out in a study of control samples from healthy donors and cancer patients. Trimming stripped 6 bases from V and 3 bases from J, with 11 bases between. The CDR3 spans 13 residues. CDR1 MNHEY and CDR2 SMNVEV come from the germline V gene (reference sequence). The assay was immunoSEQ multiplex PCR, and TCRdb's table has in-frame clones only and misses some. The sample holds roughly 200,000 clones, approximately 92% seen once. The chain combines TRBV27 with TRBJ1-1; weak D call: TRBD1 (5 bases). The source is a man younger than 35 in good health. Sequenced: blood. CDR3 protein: CASSLGGDTEAFF. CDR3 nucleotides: TGTGCCAGCAGCCTGGGGGGGGACACTGAAGCTTTCTTT.